This TCR beta chain was observed in a study of PD-1 blockade in classical Hodgkin lymphoma. Clones were read by immunoSEQ multiplex PCR, and TCRdb kept only the in-frame ones, dropping some. The table records fewer than 75,000 clones, 85% to 90% of them present only once. The ends lost 6 bases at V and 3 bases at J; junction bases unmatched: 9. Per the germline V gene, CDR1 is MNHEY and CDR2 is SMNVEV (reference sequence). The CDR3 sequence is 15 residues long. General study findings and limits: What caused the repertoire differences, perhaps disease activity or prior therapy, remains undefined. Researchers reported that CD4+ TCR diversity, though not CD8+, rose significantly by C4D1.

In regard to this clone: As yet, its antigen is unknown.

Exposure to brentuximab vedotin varied, and each patient had relapsed following autologous stem cell transplantation. Each best response was a complete response, a partial response or progressive disease. The chain has TRBV27 and TRBJ1-2, with 8 bases matching TRBD1. The sequence came from a human donor with classical Hodgkin lymphoma. The source material was peripheral blood mononuclear cells (PBMCs), sampled before the second cycle of nivolumab. The CDR3 nucleotides are TGTGCCAGCAGCCCTCGGGACAGGCATTACTATGGCTACACCTTC. This translates into CASSPRDRHYYGYTF.